One and the same sample provided the 10 T cell receptor beta chains below, sequenced in a study of blood T cell repertoires in COVID-19. Method: immunoSEQ multiplex PCR; TCRdb's copy keeps in-frame clones and lacks some. The sample lists 25,000 or so clones; 88% were seen once. The sample comprised peripheral blood. The receptors were gathered from a woman aged 50 to 60 with active COVID-19.

The V gene is TRBV20-1, the J gene TRBJ2-3, with 10 bases identical to TRBD2. The length of the CDR3 is 14 residues. CDR1 and CDR2 (germline): DFQATT, SNEGSKA (reference sequence). V lost 3 bases, J lost 1 base, and 1 base stayed unmatched. The CDR3 DNA is TGCAGTGCTAGTGGGACTAGCGGCACAGATACGCAGTATTTT. It specifies CSASGTSGTDTQYF.

The V gene is TRBV5-5, the J gene TRBJ2-3; tentative D call: TRBD2 (6 bases). From germline, CDR1 is SGHKS and CDR2 YYEKEE (reference sequence). Trimming cost V 0 bases and J 3 bases, with 17 bases left between them. CDR3 length: 17 amino acids. The CDR3, as DNA: TGTGCCAGCAGCTTGGTTTGGACGGGAGTTGTAACAGATACGCAGTATTTT. It translates to CASSLVWTGVVTDTQYF.

The rearrangement joins TRBV28 to TRBJ2-7; a possible D gene is TRBD2 (6 bases). This CDR3 is 15 amino acids long. V dropped 4 bases and J dropped 0 bases, with 13 bases sitting between them. Germline V gene sequence: CDR1 MDHEN, CDR2 SYDVKM. Written as DNA, the CDR3 is TGTGCCAGCAGTTCCCTACGGGAGAGCTCCTACGAGCAGTACTTC. It encodes CASSSLRESSYEQYF.

The genes are TRBV5-4 and TRBJ2-5; TRBD2 matches 8 bases. Germline CDR1 reads SGHNT; CDR2 reads YYREEE (reference sequence). This CDR3 has 14 residues. Trimming took 5 bases from V and 5 from J; bases not matched to a gene: 8. The CDR3 sequence is CASSQAGVEETQYF. CDR3 DNA: TGTGCCAGCAGTCAAGCGGGAGTAGAGGAGACCCAGTACTTC. Filled out from reference TRBV5-4 and TRBJ2-5, the complete variable domain reads ETGVTQSPTHLIKTRGQQVTLRCSSQSGHNTVSWYQQALGQGPQFIFQYYREEENGRGNFPPRFSGLQFPNYSSELNVNALELDDSALYLCASSQAGVEETQYFGPGTRLLVL.

The chain joins TRBV2 to TRBJ2-5, with 8 bases lining up with TRBD2. This CDR3 has 13 amino acids. Germline V gene lookup returns CDR1 SNHLY and CDR2 FYNNEI. V gave up 7 bases and J gave up 3 bases; unmatched junction bases: 4. DNA for the CDR3: TGTGCCAGCATCCAGACTAGCGAAGAGACCCAGTACTTC. Translating gives CASIQTSEETQYF.

The rearrangement links TRBV5-4 to TRBJ2-5; TRBD1 matches 8 bases. V shed 4 bases and J 2 bases; nucleotides not matched to a gene: 7. In germline, CDR1 is SGHNT, CDR2 YYREEE (reference sequence). The CDR3 is made up of 15 amino acids. CDR3 nucleotide sequence: TGTGCCAGCAGCCGCGACAGGGGTCGGCAAGAGACCCAGTACTTC. Translated: CASSRDRGRQETQYF.

This chain uses TRBV28 with TRBJ1-4, with a weak D call TRBD1 (5 bases). The V gene lost 4 bases and the J gene lost 3 bases, with 12 bases spanning the gap. This CDR3 spans 15 amino acids. Germline V gene lookup returns CDR1 MDHEN and CDR2 SYDVKM. CDR3 region: CASSSGTGANEKLFF. The CDR3 DNA reads TGTGCCAGCAGTTCGGGGACGGGGGCTAATGAAAAACTGTTTTTT.

This rearrangement joins TRBV7-2 to TRBJ1-1, with D possibly TRBD1 on 5 matching bases. The ends were cut back, 1 base at V and 4 bases at J, with 7 bases in the middle. The CDR3 covers 13 residues. Germline-derived CDR1 and CDR2 are SGHTA and FQGNSA. CDR3 in amino acids: CASSLGGATEAFF. In DNA form, the CDR3 reads TGTGCCAGCAGCTTAGGCGGGGCCACTGAAGCTTTCTTT. The whole variable domain, filled in from reference TRBV7-2 and TRBJ1-1, reads GAGVSQSPSNKVTEKGKDVELRCDPISGHTALYWYRQSLGQGLEFLIYFQGNSAPDKSGLPSDRFSAERTGGSVSTLTIQRTQQEDSAVYLCASSLGGATEAFFGQGTRLTVV.

The genes are TRBV19 and TRBJ2-2; D possibly corresponds to TRBD1 (5 bases). Germline values: CDR1 LNHDA, CDR2 SQIVND (reference sequence). The CDR3 length is 16 residues. The germline V and J ends were trimmed by 3 bases and 5 bases, with 16 bases remaining between them. CDR3 bases: TGTGCCAGTAGTATGGTGGCAGGGTTGGCGACCGGGGAGCTGTTTTTT. This codes for CASSMVAGLATGELFF.

For the CDR3, the DNA is TGTGCCAGCAGCCTCGGACAGTCTAGCACAGATACGCAGTATTTT. Encoded protein: CASSLGQSSTDTQYF. The genes are TRBV28 and TRBJ2-3; weak D call: TRBD1 (6 bases). V was clipped by 6 bases and J by 0 bases, with 13 bases between them. Per germline, CDR1 MDHEN and CDR2 SYDVKM. The CDR3 spans 15 residues.